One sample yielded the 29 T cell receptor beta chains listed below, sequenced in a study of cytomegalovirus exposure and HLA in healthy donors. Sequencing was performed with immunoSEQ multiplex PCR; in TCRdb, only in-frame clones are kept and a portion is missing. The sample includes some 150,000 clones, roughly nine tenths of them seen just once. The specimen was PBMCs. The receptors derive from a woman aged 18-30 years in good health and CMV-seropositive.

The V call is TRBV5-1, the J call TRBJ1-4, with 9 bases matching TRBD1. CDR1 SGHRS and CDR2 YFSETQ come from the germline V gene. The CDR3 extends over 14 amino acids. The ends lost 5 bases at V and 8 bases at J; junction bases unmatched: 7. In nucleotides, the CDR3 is TGCGCCAGCAGATCCTCGGGGACAGGGGAAAAACTGTTTTTT. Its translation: CASRSSGTGEKLFF.

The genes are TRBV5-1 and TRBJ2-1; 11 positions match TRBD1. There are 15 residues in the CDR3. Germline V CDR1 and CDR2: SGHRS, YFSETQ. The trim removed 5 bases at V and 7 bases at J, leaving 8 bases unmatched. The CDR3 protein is CASSSLGQGANEQFF. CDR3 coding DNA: TGCGCCAGCAGTTCCCTTGGACAGGGGGCGAATGAGCAGTTCTTC.

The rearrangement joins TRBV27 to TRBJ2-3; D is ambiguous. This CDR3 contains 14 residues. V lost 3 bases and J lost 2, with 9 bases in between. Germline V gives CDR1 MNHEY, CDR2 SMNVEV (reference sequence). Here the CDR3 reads CASSFRLPTDTQYF. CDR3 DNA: TGTGCCAGCAGTTTTCGTCTTCCCACAGATACGCAGTATTTT.

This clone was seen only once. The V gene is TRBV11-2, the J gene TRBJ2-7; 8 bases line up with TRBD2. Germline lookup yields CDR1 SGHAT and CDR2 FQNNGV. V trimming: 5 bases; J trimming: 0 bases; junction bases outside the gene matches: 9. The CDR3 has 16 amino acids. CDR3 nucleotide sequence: TGTGCCAGCAGCCACCTAGGGCGGGGGGTCTCCTACGAGCAGTACTTC. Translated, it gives CASSHLGRGVSYEQYF.

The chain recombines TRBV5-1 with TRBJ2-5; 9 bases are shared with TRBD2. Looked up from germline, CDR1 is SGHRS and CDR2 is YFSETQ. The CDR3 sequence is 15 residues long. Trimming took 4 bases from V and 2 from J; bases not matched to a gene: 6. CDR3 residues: CASSLSGGGQETQYF. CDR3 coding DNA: TGCGCCAGCAGCCTTAGCGGGGGTGGACAAGAGACCCAGTACTTC.

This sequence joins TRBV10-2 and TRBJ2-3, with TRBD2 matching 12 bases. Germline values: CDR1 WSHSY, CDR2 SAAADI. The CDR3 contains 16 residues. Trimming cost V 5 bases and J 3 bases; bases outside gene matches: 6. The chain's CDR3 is CASSPLGTSGTDTQYF. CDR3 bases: TGCGCCAGCAGTCCCCTAGGGACTAGCGGGACAGATACGCAGTATTTT.

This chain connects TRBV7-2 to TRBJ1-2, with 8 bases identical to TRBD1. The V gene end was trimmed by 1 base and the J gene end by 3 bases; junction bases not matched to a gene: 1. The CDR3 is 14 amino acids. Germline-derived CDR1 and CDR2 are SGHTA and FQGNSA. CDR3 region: CASSLEDRDYGYTF. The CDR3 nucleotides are TGTGCCAGCAGCTTAGAGGACAGGGACTATGGCTACACCTTC.

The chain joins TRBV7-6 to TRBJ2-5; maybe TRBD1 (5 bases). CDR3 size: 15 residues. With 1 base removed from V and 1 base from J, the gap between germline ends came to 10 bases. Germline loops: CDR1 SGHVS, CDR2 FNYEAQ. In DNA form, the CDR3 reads TGTGCCAGCAGCTTAGAGGCAGGGCCCCAAGAGACCCAGTACTTC. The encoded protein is CASSLEAGPQETQYF.

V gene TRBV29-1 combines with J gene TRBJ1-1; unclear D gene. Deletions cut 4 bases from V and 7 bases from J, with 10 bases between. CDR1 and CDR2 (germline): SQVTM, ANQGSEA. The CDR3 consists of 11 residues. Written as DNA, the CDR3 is TGCAGCGTTGTTTCGAGGAATGAAGCTTTCTTT. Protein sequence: CSVVSRNEAFF.

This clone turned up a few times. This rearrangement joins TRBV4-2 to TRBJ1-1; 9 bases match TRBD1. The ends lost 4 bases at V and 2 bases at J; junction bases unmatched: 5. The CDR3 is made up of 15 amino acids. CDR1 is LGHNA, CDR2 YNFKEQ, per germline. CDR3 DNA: TGTGCCAGCAGCCCAGGGGACAGGGACAACACTGAAGCTTTCTTT. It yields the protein CASSPGDRDNTEAFF.

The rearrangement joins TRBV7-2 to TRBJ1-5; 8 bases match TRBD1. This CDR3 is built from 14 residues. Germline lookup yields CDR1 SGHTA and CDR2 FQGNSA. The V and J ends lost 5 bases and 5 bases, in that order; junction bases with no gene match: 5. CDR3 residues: CASSLRGRDQPQHF. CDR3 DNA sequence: TGTGCCAGCAGCCTCAGGGGGCGAGATCAGCCCCAGCATTTT.

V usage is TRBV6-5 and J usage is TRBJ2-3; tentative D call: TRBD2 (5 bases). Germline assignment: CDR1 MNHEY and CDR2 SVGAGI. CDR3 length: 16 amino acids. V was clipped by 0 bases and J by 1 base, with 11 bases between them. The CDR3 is CASSYSRVGGTDTQYF. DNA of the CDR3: TGTGCCAGCAGTTACTCGCGAGTGGGAGGCACAGATACGCAGTATTTT.

In DNA, the CDR3 is TGTGCCAGCAGCCGAGCGGACAGCACCGGAAACTATGGCTACACCTTC. This codes for CASSRADSTGNYGYTF. The rearrangement links TRBV7-2 to TRBJ1-2, with D maybe TRBD1 (6 bases). V lost 5 bases and J 2 bases, leaving 18 bases between the germline ends. The CDR3 covers 16 residues. In germline, CDR1 is SGHTA, CDR2 FQGNSA.

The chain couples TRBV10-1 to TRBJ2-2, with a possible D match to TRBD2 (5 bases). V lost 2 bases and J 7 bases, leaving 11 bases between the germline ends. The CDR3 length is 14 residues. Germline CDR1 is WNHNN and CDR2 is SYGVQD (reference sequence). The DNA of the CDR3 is TGCGCCAGCAGTGAGCTTGCCGGGATCGGGGAGCTGTTTTTT. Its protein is CASSELAGIGELFF.

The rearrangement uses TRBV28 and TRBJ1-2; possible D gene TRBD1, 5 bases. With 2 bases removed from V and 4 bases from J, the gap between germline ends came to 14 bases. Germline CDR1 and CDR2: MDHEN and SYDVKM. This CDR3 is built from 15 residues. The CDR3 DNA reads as TGTGCCAGCAGTTTAATAGCGGACAAGGGCTATGGCTACACCTTC. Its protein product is CASSLIADKGYGYTF.

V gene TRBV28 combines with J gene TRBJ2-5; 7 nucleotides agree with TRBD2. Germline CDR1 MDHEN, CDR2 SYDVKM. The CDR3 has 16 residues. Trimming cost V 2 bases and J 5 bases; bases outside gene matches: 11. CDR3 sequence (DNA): TGTGCCAGCAGTTTACCAGGGAGCGGGGCCGGGGAGACCCAGTACTTC. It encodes CASSLPGSGAGETQYF. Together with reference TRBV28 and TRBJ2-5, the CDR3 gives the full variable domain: DVKVTQSSRYLVKRTGEKVFLECVQDMDHENMFWYRQDPGLGLRLIYFSYDVKMKEKGDIPEGYSVSREKKERFSLILESASTNQTSMYLCASSLPGSGAGETQYFGPGTRLLVL.

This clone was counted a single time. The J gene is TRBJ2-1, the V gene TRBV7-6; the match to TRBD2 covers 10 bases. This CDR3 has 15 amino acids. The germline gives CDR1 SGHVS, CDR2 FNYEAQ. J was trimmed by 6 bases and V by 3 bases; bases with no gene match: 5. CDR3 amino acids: CASSLVASGGNEQFF. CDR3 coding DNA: TGTGCCAGCAGCTTGGTGGCTAGCGGGGGCAATGAGCAGTTCTTC. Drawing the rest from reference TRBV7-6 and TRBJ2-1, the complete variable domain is GAGVSQSPRYKVTKRGQDVALRCDPISGHVSLYWYRQALGQGPEFLTYFNYEAQQDKSGLPNDRFSAERPEGSISTLTIQRTEQRDSAMYRCASSLVASGGNEQFFGPGTRLTVL.

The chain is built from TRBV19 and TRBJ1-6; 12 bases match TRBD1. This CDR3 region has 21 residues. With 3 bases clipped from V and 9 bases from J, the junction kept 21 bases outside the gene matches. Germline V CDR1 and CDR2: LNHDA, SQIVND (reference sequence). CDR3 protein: CASSMWSPLTGTGGIGSPLHF. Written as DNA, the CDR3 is TGTGCCAGTAGTATGTGGTCTCCCCTCACCGGGACAGGGGGCATCGGTTCACCCCTCCACTTT.

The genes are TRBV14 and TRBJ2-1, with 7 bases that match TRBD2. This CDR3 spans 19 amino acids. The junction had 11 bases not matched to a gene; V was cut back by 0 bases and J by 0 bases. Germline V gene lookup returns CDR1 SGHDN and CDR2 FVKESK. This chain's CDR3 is CASSQDRGTAGLSYNEQFF. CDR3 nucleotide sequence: TGTGCCAGCAGCCAAGATCGGGGAACAGCGGGACTCTCCTACAATGAGCAGTTCTTC. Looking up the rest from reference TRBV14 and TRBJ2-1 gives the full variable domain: EAGVTQFPSHSVIEKGQTVTLRCDPISGHDNLYWYRRVMGKEIKFLLHFVKESKQDESGMPNNRFLAERTGGTYSTLKVQPAELEDSGVYFCASSQDRGTAGLSYNEQFFGPGTRLTVL.

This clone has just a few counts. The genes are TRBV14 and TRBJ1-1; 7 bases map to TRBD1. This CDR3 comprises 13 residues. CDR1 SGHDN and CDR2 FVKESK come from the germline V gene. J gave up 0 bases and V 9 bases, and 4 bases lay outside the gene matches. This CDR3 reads CASRDSMNTEAFF. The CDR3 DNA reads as TGTGCCAGTAGGGACAGCATGAACACTGAAGCTTTCTTT.

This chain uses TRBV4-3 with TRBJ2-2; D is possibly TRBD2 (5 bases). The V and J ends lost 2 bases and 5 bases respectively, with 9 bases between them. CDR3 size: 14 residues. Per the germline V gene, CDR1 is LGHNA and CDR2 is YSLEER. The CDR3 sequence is CASSQNTGTGELFF. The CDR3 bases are TGCGCCAGCAGCCAAAACACGGGAACCGGGGAGCTGTTTTTT.

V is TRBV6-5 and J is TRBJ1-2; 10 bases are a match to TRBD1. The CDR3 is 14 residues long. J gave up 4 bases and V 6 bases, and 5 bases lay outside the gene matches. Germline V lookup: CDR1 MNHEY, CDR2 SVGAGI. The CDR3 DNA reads TGTGCCAGCAGACCGGGACAGGGGCTCTATGGCTACACCTTC. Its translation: CASRPGQGLYGYTF.

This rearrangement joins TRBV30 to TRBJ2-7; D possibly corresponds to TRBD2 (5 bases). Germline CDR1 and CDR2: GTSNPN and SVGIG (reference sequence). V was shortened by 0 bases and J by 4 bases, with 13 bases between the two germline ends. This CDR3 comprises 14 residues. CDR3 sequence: CAWSVNFGKYEQYF. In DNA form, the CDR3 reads TGTGCCTGGAGTGTAAATTTCGGGAAGTACGAGCAGTACTTC. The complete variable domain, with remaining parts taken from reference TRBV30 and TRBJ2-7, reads SQTIHQWPATLVQPVGSPLSLECTVEGTSNPNLYWYRQAAGRGLQLLFYSVGIGQISSEVPQNLSASRPQDRQFILSSKKLLLSDSGFYLCAWSVNFGKYEQYFGPGTRLTVT.

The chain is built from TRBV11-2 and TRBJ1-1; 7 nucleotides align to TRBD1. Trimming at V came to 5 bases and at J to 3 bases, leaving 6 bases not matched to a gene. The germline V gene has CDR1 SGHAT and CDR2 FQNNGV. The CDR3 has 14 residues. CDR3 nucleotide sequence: TGTGCCAGCAGCAGTCAACAGGGGTACACTGAAGCTTTCTTT. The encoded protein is CASSSQQGYTEAFF. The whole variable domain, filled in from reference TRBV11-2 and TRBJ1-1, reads EAGVAQSPRYKIIEKRQSVAFWCNPISGHATLYWYQQILGQGPKLLIQFQNNGVVDDSQLPKDRFSAERLKGVDSTLKIQPAKLEDSAVYLCASSSQQGYTEAFFGQGTRLTVV.

The DNA for the CDR3 is TGTGCCAGCAGCCAGACAGGGACTAATGAAAAACTGTTTTTT. Translating gives CASSQTGTNEKLFF. This sequence joins TRBV11-1 and TRBJ1-4; 7 bases map to TRBD1. Per germline, CDR1 SGHAT and CDR2 FQDESV (reference sequence). J gave up 2 bases and V 5 bases, and 2 bases lay outside the gene matches. The CDR3 is made up of 14 amino acids.

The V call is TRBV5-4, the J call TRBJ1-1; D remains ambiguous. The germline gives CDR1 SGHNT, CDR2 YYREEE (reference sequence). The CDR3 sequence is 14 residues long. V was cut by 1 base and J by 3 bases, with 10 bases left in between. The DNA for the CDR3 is TGTGCCAGCAGCTTGCGGCCAGACTACACTGAAGCTTTCTTT. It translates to CASSLRPDYTEAFF. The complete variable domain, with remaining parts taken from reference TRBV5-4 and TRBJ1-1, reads ETGVTQSPTHLIKTRGQQVTLRCSSQSGHNTVSWYQQALGQGPQFIFQYYREEENGRGNFPPRFSGLQFPNYSSELNVNALELDDSALYLCASSLRPDYTEAFFGQGTRLTVV.

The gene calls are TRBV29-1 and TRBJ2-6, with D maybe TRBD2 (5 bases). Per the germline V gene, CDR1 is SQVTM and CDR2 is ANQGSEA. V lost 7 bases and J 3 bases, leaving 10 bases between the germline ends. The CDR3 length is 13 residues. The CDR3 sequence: CSASDYGANVLTF. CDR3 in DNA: TGCAGCGCTAGTGACTATGGGGCCAACGTCCTGACTTTC.

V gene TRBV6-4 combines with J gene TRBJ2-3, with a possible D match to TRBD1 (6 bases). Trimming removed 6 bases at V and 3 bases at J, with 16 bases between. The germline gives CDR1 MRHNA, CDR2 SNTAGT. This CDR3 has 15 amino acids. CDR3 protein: CASSPSTGWTDTQYF. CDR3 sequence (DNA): TGTGCCAGCAGCCCCTCTACAGGGTGGACAGATACGCAGTATTTT.

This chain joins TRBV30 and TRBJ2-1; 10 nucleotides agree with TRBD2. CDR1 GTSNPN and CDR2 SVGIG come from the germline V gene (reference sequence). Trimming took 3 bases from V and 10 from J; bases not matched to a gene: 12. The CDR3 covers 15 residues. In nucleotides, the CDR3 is TGTGCCTGGAGCTTCGGGTTAGCGGGGGGAGACGAGCAGTTCTTC. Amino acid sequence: CAWSFGLAGGDEQFF.